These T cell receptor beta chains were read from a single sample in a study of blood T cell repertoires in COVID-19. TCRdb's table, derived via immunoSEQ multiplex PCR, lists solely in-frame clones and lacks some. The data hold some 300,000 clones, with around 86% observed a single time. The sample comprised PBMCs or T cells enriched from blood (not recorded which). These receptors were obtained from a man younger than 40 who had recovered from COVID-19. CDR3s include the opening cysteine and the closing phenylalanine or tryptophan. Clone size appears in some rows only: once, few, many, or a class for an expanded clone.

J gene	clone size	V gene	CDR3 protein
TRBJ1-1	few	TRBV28	CASSSPRQGAFF
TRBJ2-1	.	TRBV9	CASSVEGTSTYNEQFF
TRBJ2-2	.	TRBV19	CASSIVSGGTGELFF
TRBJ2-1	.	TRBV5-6	CASSVDRFLSSYNEQFF
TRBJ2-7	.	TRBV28	CASSLATGGRGVLNF
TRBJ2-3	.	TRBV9	CASSESGGGTDTQYF
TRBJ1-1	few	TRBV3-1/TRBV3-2	CASSPRDRMNTEAFF
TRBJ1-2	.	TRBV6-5	CASRDRQGIYGYTF
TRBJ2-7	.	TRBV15	CATSRDQYEQYF
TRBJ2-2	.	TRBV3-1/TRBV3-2	CASTPDSTGELFF
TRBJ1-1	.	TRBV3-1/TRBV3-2	CASSHPSRGTEAFF
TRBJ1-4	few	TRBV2	CASSDHRTNEKLFF
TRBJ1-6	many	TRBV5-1	CASTPWSGADSPLHF
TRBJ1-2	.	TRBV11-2	CASSLPLHRGANYGYTF
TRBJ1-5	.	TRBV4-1	CASSQVQGGYQPQHF
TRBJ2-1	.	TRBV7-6	CASSSRTGSSYNEQFF
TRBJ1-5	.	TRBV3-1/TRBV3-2	CASSHFRDWNQPQHF
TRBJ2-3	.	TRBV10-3	CAIKAGGPADTQYF
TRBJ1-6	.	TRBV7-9	CATSGAGHLHF
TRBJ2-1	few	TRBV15	CATANGRQGIYNEQFF
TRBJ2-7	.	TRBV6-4	CASSDRGGRAYEQYF
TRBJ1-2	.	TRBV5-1	CASSLQGAAYGYTF
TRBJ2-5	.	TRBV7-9	CASSQVAGKETQYF
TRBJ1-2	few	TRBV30	CAWRRGRTGVHGYTF
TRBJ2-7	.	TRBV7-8	CASSFIKGAYEQYF
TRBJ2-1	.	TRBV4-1	CASSQVGQPWGQFF
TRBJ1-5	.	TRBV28	CASSSEGGGNQPQHF
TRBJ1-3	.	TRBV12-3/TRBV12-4	CASRWTEGNTIYF
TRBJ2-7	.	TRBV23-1	CASRTRQEQYF
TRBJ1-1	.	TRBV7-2	CASSLSYMTDTLNTEAFF
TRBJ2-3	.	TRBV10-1	CASSELREGTQYF
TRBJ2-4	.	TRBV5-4	CASSLSPGVDKNIQYF
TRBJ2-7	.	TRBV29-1	CSALTGGNEQYF
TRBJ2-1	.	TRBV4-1	CASSQVTTTSYNEQFF
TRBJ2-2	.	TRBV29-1	CSVGDRNAGELFF
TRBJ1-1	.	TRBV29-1	CNSGEWGGILNTEAFF